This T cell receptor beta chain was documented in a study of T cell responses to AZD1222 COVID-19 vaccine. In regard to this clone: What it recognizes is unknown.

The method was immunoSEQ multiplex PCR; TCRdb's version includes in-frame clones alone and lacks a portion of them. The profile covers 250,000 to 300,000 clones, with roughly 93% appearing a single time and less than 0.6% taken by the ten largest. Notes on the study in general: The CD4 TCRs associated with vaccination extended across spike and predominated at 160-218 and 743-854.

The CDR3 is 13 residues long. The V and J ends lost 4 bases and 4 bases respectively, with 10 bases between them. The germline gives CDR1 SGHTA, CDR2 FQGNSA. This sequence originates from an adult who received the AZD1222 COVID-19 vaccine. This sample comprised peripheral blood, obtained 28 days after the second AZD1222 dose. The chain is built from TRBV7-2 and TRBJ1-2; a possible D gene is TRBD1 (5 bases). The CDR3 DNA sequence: TGTGCCAGCAGCTCCGACAGTGGCTATGGCTACACCTTC. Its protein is CASSSDSGYGYTF.